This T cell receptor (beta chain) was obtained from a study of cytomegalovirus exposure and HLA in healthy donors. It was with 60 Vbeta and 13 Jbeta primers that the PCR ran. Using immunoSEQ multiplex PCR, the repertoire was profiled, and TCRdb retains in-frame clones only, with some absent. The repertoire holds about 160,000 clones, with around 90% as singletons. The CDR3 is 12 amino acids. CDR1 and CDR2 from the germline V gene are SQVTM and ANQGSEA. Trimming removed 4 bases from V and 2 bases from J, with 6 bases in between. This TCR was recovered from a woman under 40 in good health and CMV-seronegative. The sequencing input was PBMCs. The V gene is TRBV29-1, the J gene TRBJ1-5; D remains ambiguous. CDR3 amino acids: CSVVLGNQPQHF. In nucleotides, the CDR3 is TGCAGCGTTGTTCTCGGCAATCAGCCCCAGCATTTT.